This paragraph covers one T cell receptor (beta chain) sequence. This CDR3 spans 16 amino acids. V dropped 1 base and J dropped 1; count of bases not matched to a gene: 5. Looked up from germline, CDR1 is SGHRS and CDR2 is YFSETQ. The primer mix had 60 V beta and 13 J beta primers. This table comes from immunoSEQ multiplex PCR, and its TCRdb copy is limited to in-frame clones, with some not included. The table includes about 73,000 clones, around 79% detected once. This entry comes from a study of glioma-infiltrating T cells after dendritic cell vaccination. Study background: Samples are from glioblastoma patients in Phase I and II dendritic cell vaccine trials. Patients received autologous tumor lysate-pulsed dendritic cell vaccination between about 2002 and 2013.

This chain uses TRBV5-1 with TRBJ2-3, with 8 bases identical to TRBD2. The sequencing used blood, collected before dendritic cell vaccination. The receptor comes from a human donor with glioblastoma. The CDR3 is CASSLYGSGGTDTQYF. CDR3 nucleotide sequence: TGCGCCAGCAGCTTGTATGGTAGCGGGGGCACAGATACGCAGTATTTT. The full variable domain, with the rest looked up from reference TRBV5-1 and TRBJ2-3, is KAGVTQTPRYLIKTRGQQVTLSCSPISGHRSVSWYQQTPGQGLQFLFEYFSETQRNKGNFPGRFSGRQFSNSRSEMNVSTLELGDSALYLCASSLYGSGGTDTQYFGPGTRLTVL.